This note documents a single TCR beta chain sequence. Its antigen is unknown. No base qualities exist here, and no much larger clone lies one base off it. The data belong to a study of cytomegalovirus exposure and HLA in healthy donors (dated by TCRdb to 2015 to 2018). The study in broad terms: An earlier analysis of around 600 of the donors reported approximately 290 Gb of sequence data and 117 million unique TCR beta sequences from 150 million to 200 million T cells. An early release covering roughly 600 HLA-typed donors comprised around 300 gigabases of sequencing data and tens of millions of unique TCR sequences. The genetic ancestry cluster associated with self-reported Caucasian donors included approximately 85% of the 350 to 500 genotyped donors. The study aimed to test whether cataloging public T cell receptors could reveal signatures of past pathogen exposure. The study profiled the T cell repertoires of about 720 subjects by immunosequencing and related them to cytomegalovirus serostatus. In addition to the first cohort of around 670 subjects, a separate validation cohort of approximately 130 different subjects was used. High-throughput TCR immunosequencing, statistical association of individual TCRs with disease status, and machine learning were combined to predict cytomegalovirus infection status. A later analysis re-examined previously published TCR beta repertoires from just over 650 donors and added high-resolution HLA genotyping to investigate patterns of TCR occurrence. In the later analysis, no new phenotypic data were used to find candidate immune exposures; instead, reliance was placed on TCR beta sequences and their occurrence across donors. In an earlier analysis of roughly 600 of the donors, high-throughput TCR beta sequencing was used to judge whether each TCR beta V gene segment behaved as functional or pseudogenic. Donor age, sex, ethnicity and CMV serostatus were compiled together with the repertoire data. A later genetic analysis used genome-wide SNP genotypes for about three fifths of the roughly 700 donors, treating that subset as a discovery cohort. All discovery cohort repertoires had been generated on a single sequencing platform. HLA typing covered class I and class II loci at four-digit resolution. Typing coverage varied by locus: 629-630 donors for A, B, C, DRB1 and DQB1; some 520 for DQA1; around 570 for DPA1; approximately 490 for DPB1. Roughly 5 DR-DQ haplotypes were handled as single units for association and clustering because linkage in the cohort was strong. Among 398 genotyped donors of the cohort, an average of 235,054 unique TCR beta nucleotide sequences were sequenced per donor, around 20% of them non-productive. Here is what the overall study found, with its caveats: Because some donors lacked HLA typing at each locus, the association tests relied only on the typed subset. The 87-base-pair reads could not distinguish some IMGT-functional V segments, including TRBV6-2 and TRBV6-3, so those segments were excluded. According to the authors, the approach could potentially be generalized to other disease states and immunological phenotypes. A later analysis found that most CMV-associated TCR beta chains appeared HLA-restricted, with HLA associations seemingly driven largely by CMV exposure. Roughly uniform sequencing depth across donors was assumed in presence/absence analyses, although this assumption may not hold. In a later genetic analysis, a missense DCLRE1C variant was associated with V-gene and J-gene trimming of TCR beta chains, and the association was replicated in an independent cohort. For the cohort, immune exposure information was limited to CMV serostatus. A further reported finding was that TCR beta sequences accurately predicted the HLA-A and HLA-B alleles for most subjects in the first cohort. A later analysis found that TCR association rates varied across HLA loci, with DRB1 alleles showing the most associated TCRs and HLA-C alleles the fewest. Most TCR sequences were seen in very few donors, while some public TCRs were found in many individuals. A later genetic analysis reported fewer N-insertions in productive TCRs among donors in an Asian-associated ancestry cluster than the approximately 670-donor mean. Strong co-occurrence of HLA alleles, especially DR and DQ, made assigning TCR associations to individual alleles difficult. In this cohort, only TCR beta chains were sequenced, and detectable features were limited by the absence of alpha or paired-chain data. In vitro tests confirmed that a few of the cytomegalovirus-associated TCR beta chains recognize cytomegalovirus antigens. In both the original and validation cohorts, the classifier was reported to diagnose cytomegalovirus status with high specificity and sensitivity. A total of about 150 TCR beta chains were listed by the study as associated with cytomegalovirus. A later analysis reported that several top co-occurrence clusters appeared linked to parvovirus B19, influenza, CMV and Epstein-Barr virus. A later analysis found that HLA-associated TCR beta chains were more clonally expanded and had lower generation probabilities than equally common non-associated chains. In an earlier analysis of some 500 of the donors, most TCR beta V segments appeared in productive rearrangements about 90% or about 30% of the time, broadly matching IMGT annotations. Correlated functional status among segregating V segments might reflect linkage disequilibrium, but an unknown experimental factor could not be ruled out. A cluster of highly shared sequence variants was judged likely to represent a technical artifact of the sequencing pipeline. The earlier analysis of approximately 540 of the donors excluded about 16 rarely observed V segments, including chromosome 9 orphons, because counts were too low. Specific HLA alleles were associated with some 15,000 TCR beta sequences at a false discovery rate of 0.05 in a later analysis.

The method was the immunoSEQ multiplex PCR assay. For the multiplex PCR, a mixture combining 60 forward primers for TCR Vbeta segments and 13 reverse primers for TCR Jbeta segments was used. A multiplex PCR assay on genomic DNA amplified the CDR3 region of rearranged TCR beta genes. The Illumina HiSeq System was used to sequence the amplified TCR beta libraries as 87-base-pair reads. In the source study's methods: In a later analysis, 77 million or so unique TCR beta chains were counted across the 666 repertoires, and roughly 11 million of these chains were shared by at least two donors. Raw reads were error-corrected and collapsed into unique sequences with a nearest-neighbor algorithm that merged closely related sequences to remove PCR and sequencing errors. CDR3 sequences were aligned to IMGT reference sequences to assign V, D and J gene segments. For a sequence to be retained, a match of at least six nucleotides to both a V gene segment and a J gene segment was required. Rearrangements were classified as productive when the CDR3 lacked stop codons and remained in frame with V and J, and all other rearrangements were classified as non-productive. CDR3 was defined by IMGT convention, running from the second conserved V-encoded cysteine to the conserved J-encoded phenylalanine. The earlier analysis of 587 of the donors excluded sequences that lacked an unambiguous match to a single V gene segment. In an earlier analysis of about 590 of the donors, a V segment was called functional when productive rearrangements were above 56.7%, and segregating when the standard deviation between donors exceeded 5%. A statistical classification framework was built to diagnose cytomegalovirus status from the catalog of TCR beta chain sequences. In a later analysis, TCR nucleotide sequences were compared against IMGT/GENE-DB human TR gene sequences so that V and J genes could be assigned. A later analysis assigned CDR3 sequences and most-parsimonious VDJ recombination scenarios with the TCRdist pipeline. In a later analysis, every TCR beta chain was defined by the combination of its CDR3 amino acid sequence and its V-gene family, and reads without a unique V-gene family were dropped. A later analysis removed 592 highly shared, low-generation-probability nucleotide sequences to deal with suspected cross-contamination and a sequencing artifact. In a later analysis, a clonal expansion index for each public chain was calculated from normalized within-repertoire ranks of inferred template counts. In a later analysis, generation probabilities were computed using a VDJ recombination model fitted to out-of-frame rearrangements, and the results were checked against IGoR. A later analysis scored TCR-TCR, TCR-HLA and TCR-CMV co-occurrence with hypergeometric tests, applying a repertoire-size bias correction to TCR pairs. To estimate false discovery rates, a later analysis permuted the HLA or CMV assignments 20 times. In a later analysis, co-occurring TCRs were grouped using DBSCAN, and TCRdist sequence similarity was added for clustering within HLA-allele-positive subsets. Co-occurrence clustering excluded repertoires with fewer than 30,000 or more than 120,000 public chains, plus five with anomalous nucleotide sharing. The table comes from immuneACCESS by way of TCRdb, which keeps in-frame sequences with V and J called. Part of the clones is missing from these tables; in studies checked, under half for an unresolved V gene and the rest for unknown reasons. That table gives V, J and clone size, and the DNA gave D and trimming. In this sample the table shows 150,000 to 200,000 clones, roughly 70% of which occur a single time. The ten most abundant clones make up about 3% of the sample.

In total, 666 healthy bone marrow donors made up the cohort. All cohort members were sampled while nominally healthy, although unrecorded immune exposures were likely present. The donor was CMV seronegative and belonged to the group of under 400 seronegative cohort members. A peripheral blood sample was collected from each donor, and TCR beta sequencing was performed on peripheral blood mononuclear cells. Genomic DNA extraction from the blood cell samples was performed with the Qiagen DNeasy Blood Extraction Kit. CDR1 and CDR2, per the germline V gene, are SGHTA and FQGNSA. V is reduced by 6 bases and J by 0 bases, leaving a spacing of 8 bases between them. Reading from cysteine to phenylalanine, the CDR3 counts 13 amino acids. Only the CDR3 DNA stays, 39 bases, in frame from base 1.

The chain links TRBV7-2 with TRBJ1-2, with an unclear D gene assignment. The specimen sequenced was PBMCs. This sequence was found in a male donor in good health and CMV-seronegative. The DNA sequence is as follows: TGTGCCAGCAGTTCCAGTTCTAACTATGGCTACACCTTC. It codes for CASSSSSNYGYTF.